Following are 15 T cell receptor beta chains from one sample sequenced in a study of PD-1 blockade in mismatch repair-deficient tumors. The data were produced by immunoSEQ multiplex PCR, yet TCRdb's version contains in-frame clones alone and is incomplete. Of about 49,000 clones in the sample, approximately 80% are singletons; the top ten hold less than 3.5%. Sample: PBMCs, taken before pembrolizumab treatment. Receptor source: an adult with mismatch repair-deficient cancer.

The chain employs TRBV11-3 and TRBJ2-3; unclear D gene. The V gene's germline CDR1 is SGHNT and CDR2 YENEEA. The germline V and J ends were trimmed by 0 bases and 6 bases, with 13 bases remaining between them. The CDR3 is 15 amino acids. The CDR3 bases are TGTGCCAGCAGCTTAGAGAGCCTCAAATACGATACGCAGTATTTT. This codes for CASSLESLKYDTQYF.

V and J are TRBV27 and TRBJ1-5; TRBD1 might be the D (6 bases). Trimming removed 5 bases at V and 3 bases at J, with 14 bases between. The CDR3 consists of 15 residues. Germline V gene data show CDR1 as MNHEY and CDR2 as SMNVEV (reference sequence). CDR3 sequence reads: CASSPQQGPNQPQHF. DNA for the CDR3: TGTGCCAGCAGTCCTCAACAGGGCCCCAATCAGCCCCAGCATTTT.

The chain uses TRBV4-3 and TRBJ2-7, with a weak D call TRBD2 (7 bases). This CDR3 has 15 amino acids. V gave up 0 bases and J gave up 3 bases, with 12 bases separating them. Germline lookup yields CDR1 LGHNA and CDR2 YSLEER. Here the CDR3 DNA reads TGCGCCAGCAGCCAAGATCGGGGGGCCTTCTACGAGCAGTACTTC. This sequence encodes CASSQDRGAFYEQYF.

The CDR3 bases are TGCGCCAGCAGCCAAGATCTGCGAACGGGCAATGAGCAGTTCTTC. Amino acids: CASSQDLRTGNEQFF. This chain connects TRBV4-3 to TRBJ2-1; D remains unclear. V gave up 0 bases and J gave up 6 bases, with 12 bases separating them. The germline CDR1 and CDR2 sequences are LGHNA and YSLEER. This CDR3 is 15 amino acids long.

V gene TRBV11-2 combines with J gene TRBJ2-5, with D perhaps TRBD2 (5 bases). Germline CDR1 is SGHAT and CDR2 is FQNNGV. Trimming removed 4 bases at V and 1 base at J, with 10 bases between. This CDR3 is 14 amino acids long. CDR3 nucleotides: TGTGCCAGCAGCTCGGGCGGGCGCCAAGAGACCCAGTACTTC. It specifies CASSSGGRQETQYF.

Here the CDR3 reads CAISESGGTEQYF. The DNA of the CDR3 is TGTGCCATCAGTGAGTCCGGGGGCACGGAGCAGTACTTC. This sequence joins TRBV10-3 and TRBJ2-7; the D gene could be TRBD1 or TRBD2 (6 bases each). The CDR3 runs to 13 residues. V lost 0 bases and J 7 bases, leaving 10 bases between the germline ends. Germline CDR1 ENHRY, CDR2 SYGVKD.

V usage is TRBV11-3 and J usage is TRBJ1-4; tentative D call: TRBD1 (6 bases). Deletions cut 0 bases from V and 6 bases from J, with 11 bases between. The germline V gene has CDR1 SGHNT and CDR2 YENEEA. The CDR3 covers 15 residues. The CDR3 DNA sequence: TGTGCCAGCAGCTTAGAGCCTGGGGGCGATGAAAAACTGTTTTTT. Translating it yields CASSLEPGGDEKLFF.

The chain is built from TRBV27 and TRBJ2-5, with D perhaps matching TRBD2 (7 bases). V shed 1 base and J shed 4 bases, with 10 bases lying between them. Looked up from germline, CDR1 is MNHEY and CDR2 is SMNVEV (reference sequence). The CDR3 has 14 amino acids. CDR3 loop: CASSLFRGGETQYF. In nucleotides, the CDR3 is TGTGCCAGCAGTTTATTTAGGGGGGGAGAGACCCAGTACTTC.

The V gene is TRBV30, the J gene TRBJ1-5; perhaps TRBD1 as D (5 bases). This CDR3 has 14 amino acids. V was shortened by 3 bases and J by 7 bases, with 16 bases between the two germline ends. Germline CDR1 is GTSNPN and CDR2 is SVGIG (reference sequence). This CDR3 reads CAWSEGLLEQPQHF. The CDR3 DNA reads as TGTGCCTGGAGCGAGGGACTCCTAGAGCAGCCCCAGCATTTT.

This clone is a singleton in its sample. A junction end diverges from the germline sequence, so it may reflect a read error. V is TRBV7-2 and J is TRBJ2-1, with D possibly being TRBD2 (6 bases). Germline V gene sequence: CDR1 SGHTA, CDR2 FQGNSA. There are 13 residues in the CDR3. Here the CDR3 reads CASSLAPYNEQLF. The CDR3 region has the DNA TGTGCCAGCAGCCTAGCGCCCTACAATGAGCAGCTCTTC.

This chain joins TRBV6-5 and TRBJ1-2, with D possibly being TRBD1 (6 bases). Germline V gene lookup returns CDR1 MNHEY and CDR2 SVGAGI. The V end lost 1 base, the J end lost 14 bases, and 14 bases lay between the germline ends. The CDR3 is made up of 12 amino acids. The CDR3 nucleotides read TGTGCCAGCAGTTACTTTGAGGGGGGGTGGACCTTC. Translating it yields CASSYFEGGWTF.

The J gene is TRBJ2-2, the V gene TRBV7-9; possible D gene TRBD2, 5 bases. The CDR3 contains 13 residues. Looked up from germline, CDR1 is SEHNR and CDR2 is FQNEAQ (reference sequence). V shed 3 bases and J shed 8 bases, with 10 bases lying between them. CDR3 nucleotide sequence: TGTGCCAGCAGCTTGGACGGGGTTGGGGAGCTGTTTTTT. Residues: CASSLDGVGELFF. Variable domain in full (rest from reference TRBV7-9 and TRBJ2-2): DTGVSQNPRHKITKRGQNVTFRCDPISEHNRLYWYRQTLGQGPEFLTYFQNEAQLEKSRLLSDRFSAERPKGSFSTLEIQRTEQGDSAMYLCASSLDGVGELFFGEGSRLTVL.

This clone was seen only once. This rearrangement joins TRBV15 to TRBJ1-2; no clear D gene. The CDR3 consists of 15 residues. The V gene lost 0 bases and the J gene lost 8 bases, with 16 bases spanning the gap. The germline V gene encodes CDR1 LNHNV and CDR2 YYDKDF (reference sequence). The CDR3 nucleotides are TGTGCCACCAGCAGAGATGTCCAGGATTATCGGGGCTACACCTTC. This gives the protein CATSRDVQDYRGYTF.

The gene calls are TRBV5-5 and TRBJ2-1; D is possibly TRBD1 or TRBD2 (6 bases each). Germline V gene sequence: CDR1 SGHKS, CDR2 YYEKEE (reference sequence). The length of the CDR3 is 16 residues. V lost 4 bases and J lost 0, with 14 bases in between. CDR3 DNA sequence: TGTGCCAGCAGCAGCCGGGCGGGACACTCCTACAATGAGCAGTTCTTC. It is translated as CASSSRAGHSYNEQFF.

V and J are TRBV11-1 and TRBJ2-1, with a weak D call TRBD2 (6 bases). The germline V gene has CDR1 SGHAT and CDR2 FQDESV (reference sequence). The CDR3 is 14 residues long. The V end was cut by 0 bases, the J end by 11 bases, with 14 bases between. The chain's CDR3 is CASSLARPGLKQFF. CDR3 nucleotide sequence: TGTGCCAGCAGCTTAGCGCGCCCGGGACTTAAGCAGTTCTTC.